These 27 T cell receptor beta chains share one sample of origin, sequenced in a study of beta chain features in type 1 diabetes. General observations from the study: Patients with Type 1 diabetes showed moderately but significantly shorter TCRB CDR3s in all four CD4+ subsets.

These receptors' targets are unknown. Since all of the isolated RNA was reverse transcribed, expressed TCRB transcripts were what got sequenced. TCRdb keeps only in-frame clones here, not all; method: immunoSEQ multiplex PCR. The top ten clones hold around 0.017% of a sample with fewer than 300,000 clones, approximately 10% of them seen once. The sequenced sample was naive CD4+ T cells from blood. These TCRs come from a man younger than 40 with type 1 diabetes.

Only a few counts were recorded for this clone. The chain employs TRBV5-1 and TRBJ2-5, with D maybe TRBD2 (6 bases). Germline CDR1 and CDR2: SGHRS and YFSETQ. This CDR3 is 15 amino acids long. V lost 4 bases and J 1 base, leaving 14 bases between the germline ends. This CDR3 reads CASSPSSSAQETQYF. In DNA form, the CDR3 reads TGCGCCAGCAGCCCCAGTTCTAGCGCCCAAGAGACCCAGTACTTC.

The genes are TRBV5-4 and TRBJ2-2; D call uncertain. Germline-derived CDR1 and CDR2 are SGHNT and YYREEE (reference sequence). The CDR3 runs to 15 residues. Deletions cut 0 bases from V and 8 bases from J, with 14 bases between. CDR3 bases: TGTGCCAGCAGCTTGGACCCAGTTATTACGGGGGAGCTGTTTTTT. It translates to CASSLDPVITGELFF.

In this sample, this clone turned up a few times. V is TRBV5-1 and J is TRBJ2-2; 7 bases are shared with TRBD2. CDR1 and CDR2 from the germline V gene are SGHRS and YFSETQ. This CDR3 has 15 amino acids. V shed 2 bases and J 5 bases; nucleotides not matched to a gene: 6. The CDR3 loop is CASSFSLAETGELFF. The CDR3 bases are TGCGCCAGCAGCTTTTCTCTAGCGGAGACCGGGGAGCTGTTTTTT.

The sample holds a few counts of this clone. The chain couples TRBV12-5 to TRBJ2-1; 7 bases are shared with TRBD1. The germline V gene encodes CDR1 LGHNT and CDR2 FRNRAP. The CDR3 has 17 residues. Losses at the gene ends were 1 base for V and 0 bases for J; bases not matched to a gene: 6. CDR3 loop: CASGLASGTASYNEQFF. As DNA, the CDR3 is TGTGCTAGTGGTTTGGCTTCCGGGACAGCCTCCTACAATGAGCAGTTCTTC.

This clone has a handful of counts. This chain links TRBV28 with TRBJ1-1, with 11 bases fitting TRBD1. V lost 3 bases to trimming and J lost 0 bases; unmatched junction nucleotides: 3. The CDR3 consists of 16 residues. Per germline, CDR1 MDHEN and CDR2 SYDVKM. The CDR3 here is CASSFGTGGVNTEAFF. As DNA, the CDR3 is TGTGCCAGCAGTTTCGGGACAGGGGGGGTGAACACTGAAGCTTTCTTT. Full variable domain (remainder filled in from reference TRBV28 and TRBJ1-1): DVKVTQSSRYLVKRTGEKVFLECVQDMDHENMFWYRQDPGLGLRLIYFSYDVKMKEKGDIPEGYSVSREKKERFSLILESASTNQTSMYLCASSFGTGGVNTEAFFGQGTRLTVV.

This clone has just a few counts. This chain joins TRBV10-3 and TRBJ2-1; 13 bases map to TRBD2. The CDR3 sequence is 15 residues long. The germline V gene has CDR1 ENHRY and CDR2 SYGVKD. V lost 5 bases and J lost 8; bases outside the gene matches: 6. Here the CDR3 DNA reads TGTGCCATCAGTCGGGGACTAGCGGGGATGGATGAGCAGTTCTTC. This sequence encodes CAISRGLAGMDEQFF.

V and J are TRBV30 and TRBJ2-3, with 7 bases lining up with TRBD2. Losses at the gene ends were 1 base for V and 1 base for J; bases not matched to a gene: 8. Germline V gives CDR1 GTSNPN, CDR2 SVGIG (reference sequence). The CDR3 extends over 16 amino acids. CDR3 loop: CAWSGWRGWGTDTQYF. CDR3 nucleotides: TGTGCCTGGAGTGGTTGGCGGGGGTGGGGCACAGATACGCAGTATTTT.

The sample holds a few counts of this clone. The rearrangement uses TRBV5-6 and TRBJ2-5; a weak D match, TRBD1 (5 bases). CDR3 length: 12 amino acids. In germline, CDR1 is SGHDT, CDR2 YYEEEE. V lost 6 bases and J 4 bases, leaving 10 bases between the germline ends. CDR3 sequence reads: CASTRVLETQYF. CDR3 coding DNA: TGTGCCAGCACCAGGGTTCTAGAGACCCAGTACTTC.

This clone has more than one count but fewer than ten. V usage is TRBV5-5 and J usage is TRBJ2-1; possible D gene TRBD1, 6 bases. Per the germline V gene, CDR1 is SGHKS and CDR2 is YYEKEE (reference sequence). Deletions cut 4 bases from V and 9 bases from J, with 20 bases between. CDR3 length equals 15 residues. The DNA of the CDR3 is TGTGCCAGCAGCCTAACCGGGACACCCTTCAGTGAGCAGTTCTTC. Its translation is CASSLTGTPFSEQFF.

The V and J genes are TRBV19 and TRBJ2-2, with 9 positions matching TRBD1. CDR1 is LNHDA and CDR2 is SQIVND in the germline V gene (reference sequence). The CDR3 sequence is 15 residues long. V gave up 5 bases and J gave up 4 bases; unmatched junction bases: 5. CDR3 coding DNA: TGTGCCAGTAGTGCCTACAGGGGGCTCACCGGGGAGCTGTTTTTT. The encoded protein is CASSAYRGLTGELFF.

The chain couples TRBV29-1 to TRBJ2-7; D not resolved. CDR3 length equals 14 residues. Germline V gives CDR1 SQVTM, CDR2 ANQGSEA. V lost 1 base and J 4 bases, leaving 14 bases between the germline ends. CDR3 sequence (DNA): TGCAGCGTTGAAGCGACACACGACCGGTACGAGCAGTACTTC. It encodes CSVEATHDRYEQYF.

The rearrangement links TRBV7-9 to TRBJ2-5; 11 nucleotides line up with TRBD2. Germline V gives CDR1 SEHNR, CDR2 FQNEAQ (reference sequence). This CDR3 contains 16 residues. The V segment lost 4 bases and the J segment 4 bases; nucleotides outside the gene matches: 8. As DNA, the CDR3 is TGTGCCAGCAGCTCCCTAGCGGGGGGAGTCGGAGAGACCCAGTACTTC. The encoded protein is CASSSLAGGVGETQYF. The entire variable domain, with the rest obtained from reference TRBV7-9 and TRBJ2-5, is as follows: DTGVSQNPRHKITKRGQNVTFRCDPISEHNRLYWYRQTLGQGPEFLTYFQNEAQLEKSRLLSDRFSAERPKGSFSTLEIQRTEQGDSAMYLCASSSLAGGVGETQYFGPGTRLLVL.

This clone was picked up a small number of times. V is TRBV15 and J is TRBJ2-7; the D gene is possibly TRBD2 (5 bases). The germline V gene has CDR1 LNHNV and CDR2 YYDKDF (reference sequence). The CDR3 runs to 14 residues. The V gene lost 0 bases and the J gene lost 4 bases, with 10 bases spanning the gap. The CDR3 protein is CATSREGGGYEQYF. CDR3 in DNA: TGTGCCACCAGCAGAGAAGGAGGAGGTTACGAGCAGTACTTC.

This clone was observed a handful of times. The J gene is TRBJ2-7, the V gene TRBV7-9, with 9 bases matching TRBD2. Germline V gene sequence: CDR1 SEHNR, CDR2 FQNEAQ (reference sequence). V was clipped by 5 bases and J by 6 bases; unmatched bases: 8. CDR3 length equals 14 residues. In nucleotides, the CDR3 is TGTGCCAGCAGCCCGGGACTAGCCGGGGCCGAGCAGTACTTC. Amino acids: CASSPGLAGAEQYF.

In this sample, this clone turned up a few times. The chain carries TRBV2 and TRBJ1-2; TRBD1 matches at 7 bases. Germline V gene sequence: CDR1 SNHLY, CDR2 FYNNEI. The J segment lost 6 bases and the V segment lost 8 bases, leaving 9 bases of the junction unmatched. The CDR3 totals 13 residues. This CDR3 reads CASSGTESNGYTF. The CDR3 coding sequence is TGTGCCAGCTCAGGGACAGAGTCCAATGGCTACACCTTC. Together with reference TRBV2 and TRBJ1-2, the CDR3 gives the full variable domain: EPEVTQTPSHQVTQMGQEVILRCVPISNHLYFYWYRQILGQKVEFLVSFYNNEISEKSEIFDDQFSVERPDGSNFTLKIRSTKLEDSAMYFCASSGTESNGYTFGSGTRLTVV.

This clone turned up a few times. Written as DNA, the CDR3 is TGCGCCAGCGCGGAACAGGGGGGCGAGACCCAGTACTTC. As protein: CASAEQGGETQYF. V gene TRBV5-1 combines with J gene TRBJ2-5; 8 positions agree with TRBD1. The CDR3 has 13 amino acids. V shed 7 bases and J 5 bases; nucleotides not matched to a gene: 7. The germline V gene has CDR1 SGHRS and CDR2 YFSETQ.

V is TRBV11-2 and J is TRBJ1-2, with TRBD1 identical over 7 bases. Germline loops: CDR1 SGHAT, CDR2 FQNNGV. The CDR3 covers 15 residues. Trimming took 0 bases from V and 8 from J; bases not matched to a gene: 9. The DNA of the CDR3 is TGTGCCAGCAGCTTAGAGGGGACAGCACGAGGAGGCTACACCTTC. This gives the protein CASSLEGTARGGYTF. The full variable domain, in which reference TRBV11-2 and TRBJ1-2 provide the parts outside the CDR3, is EAGVAQSPRYKIIEKRQSVAFWCNPISGHATLYWYQQILGQGPKLLIQFQNNGVVDDSQLPKDRFSAERLKGVDSTLKIQPAKLEDSAVYLCASSLEGTARGGYTFGSGTRLTVV.

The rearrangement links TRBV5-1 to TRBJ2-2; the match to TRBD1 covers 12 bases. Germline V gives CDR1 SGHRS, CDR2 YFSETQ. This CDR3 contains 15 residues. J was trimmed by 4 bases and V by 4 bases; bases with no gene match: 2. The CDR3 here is CASSQGQGATGELFF. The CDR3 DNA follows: TGCGCCAGCAGCCAGGGACAGGGGGCCACCGGGGAGCTGTTTTTT.

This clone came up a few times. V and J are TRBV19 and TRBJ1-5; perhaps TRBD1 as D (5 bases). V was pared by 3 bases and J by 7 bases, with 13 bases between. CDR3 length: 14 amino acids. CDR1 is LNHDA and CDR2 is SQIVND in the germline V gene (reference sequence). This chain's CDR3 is CASSILGGSQPQHF. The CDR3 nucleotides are TGTGCCAGTAGTATTCTGGGGGGGAGCCAGCCCCAGCATTTT. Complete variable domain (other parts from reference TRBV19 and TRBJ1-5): DGGITQSPKYLFRKEGQNVTLSCEQNLNHDAMYWYRQDPGQGLRLIYYSQIVNDFQKGDIAEGYSVSREKKESFPLTVTSAQKNPTAFYLCASSILGGSQPQHFGDGTRLSIL.

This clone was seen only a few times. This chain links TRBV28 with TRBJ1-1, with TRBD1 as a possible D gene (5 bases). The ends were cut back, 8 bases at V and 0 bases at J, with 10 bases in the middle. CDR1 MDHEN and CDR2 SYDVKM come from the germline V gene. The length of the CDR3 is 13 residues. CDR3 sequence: CASYGHLNTEAFF. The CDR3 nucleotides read TGTGCCAGCTATGGACATCTGAACACTGAAGCTTTCTTT.

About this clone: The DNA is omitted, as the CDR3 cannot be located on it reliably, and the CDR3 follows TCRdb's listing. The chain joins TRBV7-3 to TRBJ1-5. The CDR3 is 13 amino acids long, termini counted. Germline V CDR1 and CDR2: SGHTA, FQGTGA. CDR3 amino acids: CASSSSGNQPQHF.

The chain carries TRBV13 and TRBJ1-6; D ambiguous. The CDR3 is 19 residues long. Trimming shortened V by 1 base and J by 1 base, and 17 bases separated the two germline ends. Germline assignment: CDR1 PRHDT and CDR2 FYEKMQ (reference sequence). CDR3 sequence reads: CASSLVRGGGRSYNSPLHF. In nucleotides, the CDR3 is TGTGCCAGCAGCTTAGTAAGAGGAGGTGGAAGGTCCTATAATTCACCCCTCCACTTT. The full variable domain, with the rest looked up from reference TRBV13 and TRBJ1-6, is AAGVIQSPRHLIKEKRETATLKCYPIPRHDTVYWYQQGPGQDPQFLISFYEKMQSDKGSIPDRFSAQQFSDYHSELNMSSLELGDSALYFCASSLVRGGGRSYNSPLHFGNGTRLTVT.

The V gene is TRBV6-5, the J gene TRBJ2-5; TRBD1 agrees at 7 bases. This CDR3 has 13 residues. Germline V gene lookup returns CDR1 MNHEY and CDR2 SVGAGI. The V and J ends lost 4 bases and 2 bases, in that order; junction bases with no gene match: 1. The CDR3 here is CASSWDSQETQYF. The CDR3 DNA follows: TGTGCCAGCAGTTGGGACAGTCAAGAGACCCAGTACTTC.

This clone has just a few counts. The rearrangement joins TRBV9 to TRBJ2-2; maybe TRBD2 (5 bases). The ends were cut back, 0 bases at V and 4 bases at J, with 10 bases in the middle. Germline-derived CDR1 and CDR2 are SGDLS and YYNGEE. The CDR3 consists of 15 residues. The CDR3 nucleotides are TGTGCCAGCAGCGTAGATCCGGGGAGCACCGGGGAGCTGTTTTTT. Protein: CASSVDPGSTGELFF.

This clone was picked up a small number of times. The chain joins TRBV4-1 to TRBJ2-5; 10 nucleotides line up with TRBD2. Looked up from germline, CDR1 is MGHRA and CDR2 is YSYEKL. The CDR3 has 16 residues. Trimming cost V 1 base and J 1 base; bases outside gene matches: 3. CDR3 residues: CASSQGTSGVQETQYF. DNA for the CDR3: TGCGCCAGCAGCCAAGGAACTAGCGGGGTCCAAGAGACCCAGTACTTC.

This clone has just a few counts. In nucleotides, the CDR3 is TGTGCCAGCAGAGAAACCGGGACAGGGCTCGAGCAGTACTTC. It specifies CASRETGTGLEQYF. The chain recombines TRBV6-6 with TRBJ2-7; 9 bases are shared with TRBD1. Per germline, CDR1 MNHNY and CDR2 SVGAGI (reference sequence). V lost 6 bases to trimming and J lost 6 bases; unmatched junction nucleotides: 9. This CDR3 has 14 amino acids.

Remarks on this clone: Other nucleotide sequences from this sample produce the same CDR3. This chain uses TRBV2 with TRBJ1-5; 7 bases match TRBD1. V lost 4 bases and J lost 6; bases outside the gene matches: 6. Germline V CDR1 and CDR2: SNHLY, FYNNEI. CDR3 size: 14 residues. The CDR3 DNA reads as TGTGCCAGCAGTGGACAGGGAGGCGGTCAGCCCCAGCATTTT. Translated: CASSGQGGGQPQHF.